This is a list of T cell receptor beta chains from one sample in a study of molecular identifiers for immune sequencing clone quantification. TCRdb independently ran MiXCR on the PCR reads; one entry per CDR3 protein. The data show 65,000 to 70,000 distinct CDR3 sequences, 15% to 20% seen once. Sequenced: naive CD8+ T cells from blood, with Jurkat cell RNA spiked in. The receptors come from a human donor in good health. Some libraries in this study had Jurkat cell RNA spiked in. CDR3s include the opening cysteine and the closing phenylalanine or tryptophan. The D gene is left open where the match is weak. Rows give clone size only sometimes, using once, few, many, or a class for an expanded clone.

clone_size,j_call,v_call,d_call,cdr3_nt,cdr3_aa
many,TRBJ1-5,TRBV4-1,NA,TGCGCCAGCAGCCAAGAAGGATCGGCACAGGGCGATCGCGATCAGCCCCAGCATTTT,CASSQEGSAQGDRDQPQHF
many,TRBJ2-1,TRBV7-3,TRBD2,TGTGCCAGCAGCTGGCTAGCGGGAGAAATCAATGAGCAGTTCTTC,CASSWLAGEINEQFF
NA,TRBJ2-1,TRBV2,TRBD1,TGTGCCAGCAGGCAGGCAGGGGGCCGTGAGCAGTTCTTC,CASRQAGGREQFF
NA,TRBJ1-4,TRBV3-1,NA,TGTGCCAGCAGCCAAGGGAGGGAGGAACCTAATGAAAAACTGTTTTTT,CASSQGREEPNEKLFF
many,TRBJ2-6,TRBV14,NA,TGTGCCAGCAGCCAAGATCGTCCCGGGACATTCTCTGGGGCCAACGTCCTGACTTTC,CASSQDRPGTFSGANVLTF
many,TRBJ2-3,TRBV5-4,NA,TGTGCCAGCAGCTCGGGGGACTCCCCCACAGATACGCAGTATTTT,CASSSGDSPTDTQYF
many,TRBJ2-5,TRBV4-1,NA,TGCGCCAGCAGCCAAGTGTCGCAGGGGTTTCTCGAGACCCAGTACTTC,CASSQVSQGFLETQYF
medium-sized,TRBJ2-3,TRBV7-2,NA,TGTGCCAGCAGAGCGTCTCGGGACTCTCCCTTCACAGATACGCAGTATTTT,CASRASRDSPFTDTQYF
many,TRBJ1-5,TRBV3-1,NA,TGTGCCAGCAGCCAACAAGGGCCAGGTCAGCCCCAGCATTTT,CASSQQGPGQPQHF
NA,TRBJ1-5,TRBV6-1,NA,TGTGCCAGCAGCGACGGGGGACAGCCCCAGCATTTT,CASSDGGQPQHF
many,TRBJ2-1,TRBV27,TRBD2,TGTGCCAGCAGTTTAAGGGGACTAGCGGCCTACAATGAGCAGTTCTTC,CASSLRGLAAYNEQFF
NA,TRBJ2-7,TRBV11-2,TRBD2,TGTGCCAGCAGCTGGGAGAGCGGGAGTAACTACGAGCAGTACTTC,CASSWESGSNYEQYF
NA,TRBJ2-2,TRBV7-2,TRBD2,TGTGCCAGCAGCCCATGGGCGGGAGGGAGGTACACCGGGGAGCTGTTTTTT,CASSPWAGGRYTGELFF
NA,TRBJ2-3,TRBV12-3/TRBV12-4,TRBD1,TGTGCCAGCACGCGGACAGGGCATCAGCCCCAGTATTTT,CASTRTGHQPQYF
few,TRBJ2-1,TRBV11-3,TRBD2,TGTGCCAGCAGCTTAGAACCGGGACTAGCGGGACTTGAGCAGTTCTTC,CASSLEPGLAGLEQFF
many,TRBJ2-7,TRBV7-9,NA,TGTGCCAGCAGCTTAGAGTACCACCGCGGGGAGCAGTACTTC,CASSLEYHRGEQYF
many,TRBJ2-1,TRBV7-2,NA,TGTGCCAGCAGCTTAGCTCCCTCAAATGAGCAGTTCTTC,CASSLAPSNEQFF
many,TRBJ2-7,TRBV20-1,NA,TGCAGTGCTCGCGATCTCAGGAGGGGGCCCTGGGAGCAGTACTTC,CSARDLRRGPWEQYF
many,TRBJ1-5,TRBV11-2,NA,TGTGCCAGCAGCTTAGGCGAGCAGCCCCAGCATTTT,CASSLGEQPQHF
many,TRBJ2-2,TRBV7-8,TRBD2,TGTGCCAGCAGCAATGGACTAGCGGGAGGATCCGACACCGGGGAGCTGTTTTTT,CASSNGLAGGSDTGELFF
many,TRBJ2-3,TRBV7-2,NA,TGTGCCAGCAGCTTAGGGAGCGGGCACACAGATACGCAGTATTTT,CASSLGSGHTDTQYF
many,TRBJ2-1,TRBV7-9,TRBD1,TGTGCCAGCAGCGGGACAGGGACGAATGAGCAGTTCTTC,CASSGTGTNEQFF
many,TRBJ2-7,TRBV28,NA,TGTGCCAGGCATCAGGGGATTTACTACGAGCAGTACTTC,CARHQGIYYEQYF
many,TRBJ2-3,TRBV6-2/TRBV6-3,TRBD2,TGTGCCAGCAGTCCTTTCCGACTAGCGGGAGACTTTCTCACAGATACGCAGTATTTT,CASSPFRLAGDFLTDTQYF
NA,TRBJ2-1,TRBV27,TRBD1,TGTGCCAGCAGTTTATGGACAGGGGCCTCCTACAATGAGCAGTTCTTC,CASSLWTGASYNEQFF